One T cell receptor (beta chain) is described in this entry. Assay used: immunoSEQ multiplex PCR; TCRdb lists only in-frame clones, some missing. The sample holds 130,000 to 150,000 clones, around 90% seen once. The germline V gene has CDR1 SGHNT and CDR2 YENEEA. This CDR3 spans 14 amino acids. The V and J ends lost 6 bases and 5 bases, in that order; junction bases with no gene match: 8. These data originate in a study of T cell responses to AZD1222 COVID-19 vaccine. This TCR was sampled from an adult in good health. Sequencing used peripheral blood, obtained on day 0 of AZD1222 vaccination. This chain links TRBV11-3 with TRBJ2-7; 9 nucleotides match TRBD1. CDR3 bases: TGTGCCAGCAGACTAGGACAGGGGTATCACGAGCAGTACTTC. This sequence encodes CASRLGQGYHEQYF.